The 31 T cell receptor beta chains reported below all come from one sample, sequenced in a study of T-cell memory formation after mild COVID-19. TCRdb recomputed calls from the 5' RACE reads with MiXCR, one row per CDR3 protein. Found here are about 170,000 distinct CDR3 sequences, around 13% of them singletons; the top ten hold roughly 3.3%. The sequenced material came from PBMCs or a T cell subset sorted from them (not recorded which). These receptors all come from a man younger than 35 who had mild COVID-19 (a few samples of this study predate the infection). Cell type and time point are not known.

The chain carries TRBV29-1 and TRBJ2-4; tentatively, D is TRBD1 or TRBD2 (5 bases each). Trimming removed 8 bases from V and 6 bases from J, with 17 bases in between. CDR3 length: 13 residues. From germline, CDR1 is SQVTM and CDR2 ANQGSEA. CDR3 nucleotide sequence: TGCAGCTGTACCGGGGCGCCCGGAAACATTCAGTACTTC. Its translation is CSCTGAPGNIQYF.

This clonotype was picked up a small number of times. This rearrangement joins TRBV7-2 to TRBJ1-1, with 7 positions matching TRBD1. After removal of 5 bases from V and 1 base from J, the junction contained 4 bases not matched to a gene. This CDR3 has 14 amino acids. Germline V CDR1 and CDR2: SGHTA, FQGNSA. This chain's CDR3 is CASSGGQPNTEAFF. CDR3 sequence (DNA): TGTGCCAGCAGCGGGGGACAGCCGAACACTGAAGCTTTCTTT.

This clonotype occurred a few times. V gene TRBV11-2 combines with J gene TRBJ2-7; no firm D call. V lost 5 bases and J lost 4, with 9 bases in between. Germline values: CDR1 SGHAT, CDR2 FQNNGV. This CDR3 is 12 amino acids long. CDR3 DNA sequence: TGTGCCAGCAGCACCGCATGGTACGAGCAGTACTTC. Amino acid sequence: CASSTAWYEQYF.

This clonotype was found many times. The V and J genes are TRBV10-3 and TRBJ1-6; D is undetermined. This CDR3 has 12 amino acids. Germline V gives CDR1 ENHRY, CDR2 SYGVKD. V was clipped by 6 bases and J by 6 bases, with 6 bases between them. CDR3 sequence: CAISAANSPLHF. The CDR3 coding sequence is TGTGCCATCAGCGCCGCTAATTCACCCCTCCACTTT.

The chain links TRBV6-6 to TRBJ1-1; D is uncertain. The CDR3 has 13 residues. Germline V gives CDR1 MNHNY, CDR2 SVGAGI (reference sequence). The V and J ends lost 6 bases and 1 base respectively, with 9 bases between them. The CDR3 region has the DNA TGTGCCAGCAGCCAAACGAAGAACACTGAAGCTTTCTTT. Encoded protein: CASSQTKNTEAFF.

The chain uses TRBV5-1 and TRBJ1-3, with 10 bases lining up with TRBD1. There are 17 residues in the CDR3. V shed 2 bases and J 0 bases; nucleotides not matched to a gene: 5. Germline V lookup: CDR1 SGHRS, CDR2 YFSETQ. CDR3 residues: CASSFGTGDNSGNTIYF. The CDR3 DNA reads TGCGCCAGCAGCTTCGGGACAGGGGATAACTCTGGAAACACCATATATTTT.

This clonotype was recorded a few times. CDR3 residues: CSARDPYIDAEAFF. The DNA for the CDR3 is TGCAGTGCTAGAGATCCGTACATCGACGCTGAAGCTTTCTTT. V and J are TRBV20-1 and TRBJ1-1; no clear D. V was cut by 0 bases and J by 6 bases, with 14 bases left in between. The CDR3 totals 14 residues. Germline values: CDR1 DFQATT, CDR2 SNEGSKA (reference sequence).

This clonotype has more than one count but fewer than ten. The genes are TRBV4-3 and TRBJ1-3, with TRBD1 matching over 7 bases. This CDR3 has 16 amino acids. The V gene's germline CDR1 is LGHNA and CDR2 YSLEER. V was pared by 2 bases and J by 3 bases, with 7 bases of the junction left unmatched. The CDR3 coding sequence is TGCGCCAGCAGCCAACAAGGGGGCAATCTTGGAAACACCATATATTTT. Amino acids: CASSQQGGNLGNTIYF.

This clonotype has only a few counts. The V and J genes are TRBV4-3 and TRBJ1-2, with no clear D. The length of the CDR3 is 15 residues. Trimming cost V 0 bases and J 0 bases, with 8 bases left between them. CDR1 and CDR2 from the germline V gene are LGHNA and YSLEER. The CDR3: CASSQEGRANYGYTF. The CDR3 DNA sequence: TGCGCCAGCAGCCAAGAGGGTAGAGCTAACTATGGCTACACCTTC.

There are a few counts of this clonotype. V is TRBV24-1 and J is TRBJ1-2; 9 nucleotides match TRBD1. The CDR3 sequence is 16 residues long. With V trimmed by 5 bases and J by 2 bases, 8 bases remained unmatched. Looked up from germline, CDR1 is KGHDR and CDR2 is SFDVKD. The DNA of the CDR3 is TGTGCCACCAGTGGCCCTACAGGGGGCGAGAACTATGGCTACACCTTC. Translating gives CATSGPTGGENYGYTF.

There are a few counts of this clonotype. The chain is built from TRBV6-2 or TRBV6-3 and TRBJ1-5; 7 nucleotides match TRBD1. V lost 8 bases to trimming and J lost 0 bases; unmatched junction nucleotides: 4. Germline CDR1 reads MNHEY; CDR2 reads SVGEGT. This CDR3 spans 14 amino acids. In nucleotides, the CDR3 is TGTGCCAGCCAGAGGGACAGTAGCAATCAGCCCCAGCATTTT. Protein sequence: CASQRDSSNQPQHF.

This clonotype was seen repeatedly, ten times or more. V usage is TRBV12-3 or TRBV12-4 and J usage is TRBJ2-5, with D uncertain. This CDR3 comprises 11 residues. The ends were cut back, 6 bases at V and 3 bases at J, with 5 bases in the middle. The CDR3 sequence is CASRHEETQYF. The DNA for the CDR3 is TGTGCCAGCAGGCATGAAGAGACCCAGTACTTC.

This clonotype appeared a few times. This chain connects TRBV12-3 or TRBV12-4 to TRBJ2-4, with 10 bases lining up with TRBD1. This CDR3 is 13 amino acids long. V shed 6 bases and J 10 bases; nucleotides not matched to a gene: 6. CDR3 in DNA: TGTGCCAGCAGCTTCAGGACAGGGGGAATTCAGTACTTC. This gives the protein CASSFRTGGIQYF.

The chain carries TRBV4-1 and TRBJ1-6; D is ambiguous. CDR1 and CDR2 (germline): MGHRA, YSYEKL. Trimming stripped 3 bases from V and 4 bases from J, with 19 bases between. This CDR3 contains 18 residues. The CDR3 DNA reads TGCGCCAGCAGCCACCCGCCTCGCCGGGATATATATAATTCACCCCTCCACTTT. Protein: CASSHPPRRDIYNSPLHF.

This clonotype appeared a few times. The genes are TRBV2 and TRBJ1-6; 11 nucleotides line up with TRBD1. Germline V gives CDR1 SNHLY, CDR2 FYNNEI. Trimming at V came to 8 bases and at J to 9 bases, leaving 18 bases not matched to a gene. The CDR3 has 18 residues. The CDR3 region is CASGALFSDRGQGSPLHF. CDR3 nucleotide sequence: TGTGCCAGCGGGGCCCTCTTCTCGGACAGGGGGCAGGGTTCACCCCTCCACTTT.

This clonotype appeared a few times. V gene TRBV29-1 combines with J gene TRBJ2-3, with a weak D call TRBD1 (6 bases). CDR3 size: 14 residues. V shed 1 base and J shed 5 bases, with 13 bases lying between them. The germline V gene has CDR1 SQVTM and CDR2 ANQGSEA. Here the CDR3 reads CSVEGRGVRDTQYF. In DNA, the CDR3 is TGCAGCGTTGAAGGCAGGGGCGTGAGAGATACGCAGTATTTT.

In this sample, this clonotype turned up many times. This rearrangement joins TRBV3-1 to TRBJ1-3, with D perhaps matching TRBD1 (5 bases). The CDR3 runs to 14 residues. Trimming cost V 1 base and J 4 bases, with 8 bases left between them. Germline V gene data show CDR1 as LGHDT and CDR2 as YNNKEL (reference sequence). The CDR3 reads CASSQGQLGNTIYF. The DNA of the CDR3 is TGTGCCAGCAGCCAAGGACAGCTCGGAAACACCATATATTTT.

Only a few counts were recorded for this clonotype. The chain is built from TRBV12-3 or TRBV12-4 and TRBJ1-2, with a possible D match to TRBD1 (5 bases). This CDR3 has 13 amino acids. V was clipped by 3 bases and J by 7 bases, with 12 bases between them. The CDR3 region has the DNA TGTGCCAGCAGTTTGAAGACAGATGGTGGCTACACCTTC. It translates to CASSLKTDGGYTF.

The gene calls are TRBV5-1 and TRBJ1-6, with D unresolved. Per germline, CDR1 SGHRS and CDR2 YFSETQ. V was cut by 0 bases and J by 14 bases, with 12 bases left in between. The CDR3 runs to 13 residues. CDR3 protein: CASSLGSPTALHF. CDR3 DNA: TGCGCCAGCAGCTTGGGCAGCCCGACGGCCCTCCACTTT. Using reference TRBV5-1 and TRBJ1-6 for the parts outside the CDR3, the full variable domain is KAGVTQTPRYLIKTRGQQVTLSCSPISGHRSVSWYQQTPGQGLQFLFEYFSETQRNKGNFPGRFSGRQFSNSRSEMNVSTLELGDSALYLCASSLGSPTALHFGNGTRLTVT.

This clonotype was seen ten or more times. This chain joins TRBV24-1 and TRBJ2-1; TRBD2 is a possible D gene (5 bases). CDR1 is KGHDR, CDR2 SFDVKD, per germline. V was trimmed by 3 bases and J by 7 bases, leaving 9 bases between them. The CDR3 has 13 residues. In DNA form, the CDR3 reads TGTGCCACCAGTGATCCGACGGGGAATGAGCAGTTCTTC. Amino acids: CATSDPTGNEQFF.

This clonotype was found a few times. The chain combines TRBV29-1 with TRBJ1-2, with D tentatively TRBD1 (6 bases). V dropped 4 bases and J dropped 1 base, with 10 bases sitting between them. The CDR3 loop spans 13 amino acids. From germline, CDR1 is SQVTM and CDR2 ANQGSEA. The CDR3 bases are TGCAGCGTTGGGACAGCTAGTAACTATGGCTACACCTTC. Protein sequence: CSVGTASNYGYTF.

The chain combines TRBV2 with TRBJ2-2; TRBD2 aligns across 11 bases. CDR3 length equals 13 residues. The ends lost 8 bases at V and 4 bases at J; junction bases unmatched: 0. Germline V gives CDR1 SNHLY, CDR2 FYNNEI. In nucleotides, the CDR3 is TGTGCCAGCGGACTAGCGGGCACCGGGGAGCTGTTTTTT. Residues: CASGLAGTGELFF. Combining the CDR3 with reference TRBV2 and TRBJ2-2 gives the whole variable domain EPEVTQTPSHQVTQMGQEVILRCVPISNHLYFYWYRQILGQKVEFLVSFYNNEISEKSEIFDDQFSVERPDGSNFTLKIRSTKLEDSAMYFCASGLAGTGELFFGEGSRLTVL.

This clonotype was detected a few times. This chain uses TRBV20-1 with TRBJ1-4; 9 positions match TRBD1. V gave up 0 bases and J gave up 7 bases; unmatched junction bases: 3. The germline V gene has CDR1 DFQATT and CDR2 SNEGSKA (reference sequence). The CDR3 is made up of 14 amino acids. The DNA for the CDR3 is TGCAGTGCTAGAGACACAGGGGGCGGTGAAAAACTGTTTTTT. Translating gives CSARDTGGGEKLFF.

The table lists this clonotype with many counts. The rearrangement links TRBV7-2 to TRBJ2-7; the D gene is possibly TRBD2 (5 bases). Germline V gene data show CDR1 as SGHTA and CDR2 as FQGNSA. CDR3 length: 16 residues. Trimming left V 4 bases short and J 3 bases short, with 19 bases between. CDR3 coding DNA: TGTGCCAGCAGCTCCTTCGGAGGTAGCCCCCTCTACGAGCAGTACTTC. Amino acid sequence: CASSSFGGSPLYEQYF.

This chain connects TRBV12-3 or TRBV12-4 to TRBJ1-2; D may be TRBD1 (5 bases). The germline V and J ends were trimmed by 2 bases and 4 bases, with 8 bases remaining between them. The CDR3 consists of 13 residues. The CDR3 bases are TGTGCCAGCAGTTTACGACAGATCTATGGCTACACCTTC. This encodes CASSLRQIYGYTF.

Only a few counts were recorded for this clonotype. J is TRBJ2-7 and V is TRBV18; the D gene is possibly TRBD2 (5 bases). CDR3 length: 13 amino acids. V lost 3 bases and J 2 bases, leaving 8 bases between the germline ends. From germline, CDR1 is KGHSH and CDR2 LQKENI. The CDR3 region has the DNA TGTGCCAGCTCACCTACAGCGGCCTACGAGCAGTACGTC. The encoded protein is CASSPTAAYEQYV.

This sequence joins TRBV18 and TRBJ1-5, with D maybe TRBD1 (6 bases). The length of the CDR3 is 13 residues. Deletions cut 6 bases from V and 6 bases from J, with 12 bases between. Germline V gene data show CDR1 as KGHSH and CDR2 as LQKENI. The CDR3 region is CASSEGEGQPQHF. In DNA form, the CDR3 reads TGTGCCAGCTCCGAGGGGGAAGGTCAGCCCCAGCATTTT.

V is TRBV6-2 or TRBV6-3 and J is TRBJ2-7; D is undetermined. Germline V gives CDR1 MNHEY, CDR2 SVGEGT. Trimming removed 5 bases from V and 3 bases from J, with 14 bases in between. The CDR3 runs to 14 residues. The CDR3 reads CASSPRAENYEQYV. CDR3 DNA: TGTGCCAGCAGTCCCCGAGCAGAGAACTACGAGCAGTACGTC.

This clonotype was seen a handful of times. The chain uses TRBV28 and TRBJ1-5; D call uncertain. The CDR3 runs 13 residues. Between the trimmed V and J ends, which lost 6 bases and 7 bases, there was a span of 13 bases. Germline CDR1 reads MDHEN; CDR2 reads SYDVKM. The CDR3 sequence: CASRPRQGQPQHF. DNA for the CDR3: TGTGCCAGCAGACCCCGACAAGGACAGCCCCAGCATTTT.

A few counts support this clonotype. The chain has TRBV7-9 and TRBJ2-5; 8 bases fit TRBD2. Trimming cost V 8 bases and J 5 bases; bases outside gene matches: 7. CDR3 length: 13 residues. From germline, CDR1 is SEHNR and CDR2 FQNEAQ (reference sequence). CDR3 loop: CASGAGGQETQYF. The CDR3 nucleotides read TGTGCCAGCGGTGCGGGGGGCCAGGAGACCCAGTACTTC.

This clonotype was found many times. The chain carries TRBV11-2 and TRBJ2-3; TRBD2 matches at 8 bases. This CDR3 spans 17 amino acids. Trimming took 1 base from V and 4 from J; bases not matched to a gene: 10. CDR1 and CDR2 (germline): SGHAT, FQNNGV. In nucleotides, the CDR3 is TGTGCCAGCAGCTTAGGGCTAGCGCGGGGGGTCCCAGATACGCAGTATTTT. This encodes CASSLGLARGVPDTQYF.